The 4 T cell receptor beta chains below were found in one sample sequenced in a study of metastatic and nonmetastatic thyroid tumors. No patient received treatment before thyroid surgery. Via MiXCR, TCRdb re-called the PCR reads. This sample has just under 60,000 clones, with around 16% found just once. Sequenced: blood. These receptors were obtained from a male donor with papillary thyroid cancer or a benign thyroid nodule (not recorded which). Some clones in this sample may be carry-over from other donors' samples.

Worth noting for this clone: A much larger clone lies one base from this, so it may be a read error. CDR3 nucleotide sequence: TGTGCCAGCATCCGGAGGGATGGGACGCAGTATTTT. Translating it yields CASIRRDGTQYF. The chain couples TRBV7-2 to TRBJ2-3, with D perhaps TRBD2 (6 bases). CDR3 length: 12 residues. Germline assignment: CDR1 SGHTA and CDR2 FQGNSA. Trimming pared 7 bases from V and 9 bases from J, leaving 14 bases between.

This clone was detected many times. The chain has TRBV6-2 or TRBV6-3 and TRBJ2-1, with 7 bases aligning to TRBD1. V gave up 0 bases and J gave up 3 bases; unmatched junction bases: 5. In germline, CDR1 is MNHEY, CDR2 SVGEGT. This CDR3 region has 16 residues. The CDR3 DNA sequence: TGTGCCAGCAGTTACTCGGACAGGTCGATCTACAATGAGCAGTTCTTC. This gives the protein CASSYSDRSIYNEQFF.

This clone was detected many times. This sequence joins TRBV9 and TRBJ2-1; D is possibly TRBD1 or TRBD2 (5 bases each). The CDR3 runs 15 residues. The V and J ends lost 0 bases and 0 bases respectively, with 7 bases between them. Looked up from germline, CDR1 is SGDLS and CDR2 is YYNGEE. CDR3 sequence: CASSVGDHSYNEQFF. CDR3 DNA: TGTGCCAGCAGCGTAGGGGACCACTCCTACAATGAGCAGTTCTTC.

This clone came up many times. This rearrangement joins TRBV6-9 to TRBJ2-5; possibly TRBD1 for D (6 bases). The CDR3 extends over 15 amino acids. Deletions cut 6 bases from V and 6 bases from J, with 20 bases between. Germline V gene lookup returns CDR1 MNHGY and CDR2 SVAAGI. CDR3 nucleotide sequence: TGTGCCAGCAGCCACTGCTCCCTGGACAGCAAGACCCAGTACTTC. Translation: CASSHCSLDSKTQYF.